The 16 T cell receptor beta chains below come from one sample, sequenced in a study of shared clonotypes between healthy human individuals. Naive-designated CD8 cells lacked CD45RO, were positively enriched for CCR7, and omitted terminally differentiated effector memory CD45RA+ cells. Only in-frame clones appear in the TCRdb table, and some are missing; sequencing was by immunoSEQ multiplex PCR. The sample holds nearly 2 million clones, roughly 95% seen once. Sequenced input: naive CD8+ T cells sorted from blood. Receptors originate from a man aged 18 to 30 in good health.

This clone occurred once. The J gene is TRBJ2-5, the V gene TRBV5-1; 10 bases line up with TRBD2. The CDR3 sequence is 18 residues long. V was clipped by 4 bases and J by 1 base; unmatched bases: 13. Germline assignment: CDR1 SGHRS and CDR2 YFSETQ. The CDR3 protein is CASSRTLAGVLGQETQYF. The DNA for the CDR3 is TGCGCCAGCAGCCGAACCCTAGCGGGAGTTTTGGGCCAAGAGACCCAGTACTTC.

J is TRBJ2-7 and V is TRBV7-9, with TRBD2 identical over 11 bases. The trim removed 5 bases at V and 3 bases at J, leaving 6 bases unmatched. CDR1 and CDR2 from the germline V gene are SEHNR and FQNEAQ (reference sequence). This CDR3 has 15 amino acids. The CDR3 loop is CASSHRLAGNYEQYF. The CDR3 DNA follows: TGTGCCAGCAGCCACAGACTAGCGGGAAACTACGAGCAGTACTTC. The complete variable domain, with remaining parts taken from reference TRBV7-9 and TRBJ2-7, reads DTGVSQNPRHKITKRGQNVTFRCDPISEHNRLYWYRQTLGQGPEFLTYFQNEAQLEKSRLLSDRFSAERPKGSFSTLEIQRTEQGDSAMYLCASSHRLAGNYEQYFGPGTRLTVT.

This chain joins TRBV28 and TRBJ1-2; a weak D match, TRBD1 (6 bases). Trimming left V 7 bases short and J 4 bases short, with 19 bases between. Germline loops: CDR1 MDHEN, CDR2 SYDVKM. This CDR3 has 15 amino acids. CDR3 in amino acids: CASTPLTGGSYGYTF. In nucleotides, the CDR3 is TGTGCCAGCACCCCACTGACAGGAGGGAGCTATGGCTACACCTTC.

The chain couples TRBV9 to TRBJ2-7; tentative D call: TRBD2 (6 bases). The ends were cut back, 0 bases at V and 4 bases at J, with 14 bases in the middle. CDR1 and CDR2 (germline): SGDLS, YYNGEE. CDR3 length equals 15 residues. This chain's CDR3 is CASSVGSSAAYEQYF. CDR3 nucleotides: TGTGCCAGCAGCGTAGGGTCTAGCGCGGCGTACGAGCAGTACTTC.

The chain joins TRBV14 to TRBJ1-4, with 7 bases fitting TRBD1. The CDR3 consists of 13 residues. The germline V gene has CDR1 SGHDN and CDR2 FVKESK. The trim removed 1 base at V and 11 bases at J, leaving 4 bases unmatched. The CDR3 nucleotides read TGTGCCAGCAGCCAAGCCTCAGGGGGGAAACTGTTTTTT. Amino acids: CASSQASGGKLFF.

V is TRBV25-1 and J is TRBJ2-1; D remains ambiguous. The CDR3 runs to 12 residues. Trimming took off 1 base at V and 8 bases at J, with 6 bases between the two ends. Looked up from germline, CDR1 is MGHDK and CDR2 is SYGVNS. DNA of the CDR3: TGTGCCAGCAGTGAATTAGTAGATGAGCAGTTCTTC. Protein sequence: CASSELVDEQFF.

This clone was seen a single time. The rearrangement uses TRBV2 and TRBJ2-7, with 11 bases identical to TRBD2. Trimming cost V 4 bases and J 0 bases; bases outside gene matches: 2. There are 15 residues in the CDR3. Germline CDR1 SNHLY, CDR2 FYNNEI. Written as DNA, the CDR3 is TGTGCCAGCAGTGGGACTAGCGGGTACTCCTACGAGCAGTACTTC. It yields the protein CASSGTSGYSYEQYF.

The chain joins TRBV9 to TRBJ1-1, with 12 bases that match TRBD1. CDR1 and CDR2 (germline): SGDLS, YYNGEE. Trimming at V came to 0 bases and at J to 3 bases, leaving 9 bases not matched to a gene. The length of the CDR3 is 18 residues. The DNA for the CDR3 is TGTGCCAGCAGCGTAGTAAGTGGGGACAGGGGGCGCGACACTGAAGCTTTCTTT. Residues: CASSVVSGDRGRDTEAFF.

This chain links TRBV29-1 with TRBJ2-7; maybe TRBD1 (5 bases). Trimming removed 4 bases at V and 2 bases at J, with 18 bases between. The CDR3 loop spans 15 amino acids. CDR1 and CDR2 from the germline V gene are SQVTM and ANQGSEA. Here the CDR3 DNA reads TGCAGCGTTGGGGGTTGGCAGGGAAACACCTACGAGCAGTACTTC. Its protein product is CSVGGWQGNTYEQYF.

Regarding this clone: The same CDR3 can be traced to other DNA sequences in this sample. This chain joins TRBV30 and TRBJ2-7; D is perhaps TRBD2 (5 bases). This CDR3 contains 13 residues. The V end was cut by 0 bases, the J end by 1 base, with 7 bases between. Germline V lookup: CDR1 GTSNPN, CDR2 SVGIG (reference sequence). The DNA for the CDR3 is TGTGCCTGGAGTGTGGGCGGGTCCTACGAGCAGTACTTC. Amino acids: CAWSVGGSYEQYF.

The chain employs TRBV25-1 and TRBJ2-3, with 9 bases identical to TRBD2. Germline V lookup: CDR1 MGHDK, CDR2 SYGVNS. This CDR3 spans 15 amino acids. V shed 3 bases and J 4 bases; nucleotides not matched to a gene: 5. The CDR3, as DNA: TGTGCCAGCAGTGACCCCAGCGGGGGGTCAGATACGCAGTATTTT. The encoded protein is CASSDPSGGSDTQYF. Supplemented by reference TRBV25-1 and TRBJ2-3, the full variable domain reads EADIYQTPRYLVIGTGKKITLECSQTMGHDKMYWYQQDPGMELHLIHYSYGVNSTEKGDLSSESTVSRIRTEHFPLTLESARPSHTSQYLCASSDPSGGSDTQYFGPGTRLTVL.

The rearrangement joins TRBV4-1 to TRBJ2-7; 7 bases fit TRBD2. Germline assignment: CDR1 MGHRA and CDR2 YSYEKL. CDR3 length equals 15 residues. Germline trimming cut 0 bases from V and 3 bases from J; bases unmatched to any gene: 5. The CDR3 DNA is TGCGCCAGCAGCCAAGACCTGGCGGGAGTCTACGAGCAGTACTTC. It encodes CASSQDLAGVYEQYF.

V usage is TRBV19 and J usage is TRBJ1-1; D might be TRBD1 (6 bases). The germline gives CDR1 LNHDA, CDR2 SQIVND (reference sequence). CDR3 length equals 16 residues. V lost 5 bases to trimming and J lost 1 base, with 17 bases between them. The CDR3 nucleotides are TGTGCCAGTAGTGTCCGTTGGGGACACGCGAACACTGAAGCTTTCTTT. Its translation: CASSVRWGHANTEAFF.

V and J are TRBV27 and TRBJ1-1; a possible D gene is TRBD1 (6 bases). The CDR3 loop spans 16 amino acids. Germline loops: CDR1 MNHEY, CDR2 SMNVEV (reference sequence). The V gene lost 2 bases and the J gene lost 0 bases, with 13 bases spanning the gap. DNA for the CDR3: TGTGCCAGCAGTTTAAGGGGGGTCGGAATGAACACTGAAGCTTTCTTT. It yields the protein CASSLRGVGMNTEAFF.

The chain uses TRBV9 and TRBJ2-7, with 7 bases aligning to TRBD2. The CDR3 extends over 14 amino acids. With 4 bases clipped from V and 2 bases from J, the junction kept 6 bases outside the gene matches. Germline CDR1 SGDLS, CDR2 YYNGEE. The CDR3 DNA is TGTGCCAGCAGCCCGTCGGGGGGAACCTACGAGCAGTACTTC. Residues: CASSPSGGTYEQYF.

This rearrangement joins TRBV5-6 to TRBJ2-1; D gene ambiguous. V was pared by 5 bases and J by 4 bases, with 13 bases between. There are 14 residues in the CDR3. Germline lookup yields CDR1 SGHDT and CDR2 YYEEEE. CDR3 loop: CASRSGLMYNEQFF. In nucleotides, the CDR3 is TGTGCCAGCAGGTCCGGGTTAATGTACAATGAGCAGTTCTTC.